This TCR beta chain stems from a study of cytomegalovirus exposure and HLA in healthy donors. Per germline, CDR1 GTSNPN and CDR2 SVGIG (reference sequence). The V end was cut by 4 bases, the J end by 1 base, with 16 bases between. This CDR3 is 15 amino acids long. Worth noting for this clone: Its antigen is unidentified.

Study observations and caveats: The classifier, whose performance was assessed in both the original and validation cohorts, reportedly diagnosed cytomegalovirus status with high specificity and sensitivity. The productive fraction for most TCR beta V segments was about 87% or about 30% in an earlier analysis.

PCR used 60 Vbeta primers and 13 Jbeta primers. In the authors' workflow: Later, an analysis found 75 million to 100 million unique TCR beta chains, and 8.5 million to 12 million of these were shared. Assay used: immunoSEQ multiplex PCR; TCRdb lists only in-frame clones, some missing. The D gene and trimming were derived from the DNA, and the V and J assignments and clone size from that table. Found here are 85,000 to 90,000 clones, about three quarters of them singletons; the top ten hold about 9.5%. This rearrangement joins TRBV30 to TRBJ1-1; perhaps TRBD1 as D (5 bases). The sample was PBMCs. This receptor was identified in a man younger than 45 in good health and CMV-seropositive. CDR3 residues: CAWNGGDLGNTEAFF. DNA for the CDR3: TGTGCCTGGAATGGGGGGGATTTGGGGAACACTGAAGCTTTCTTT.